These T cell receptor beta chains were read from a single sample in a study of long-term antiretroviral therapy in people with HIV. Sequenced by immunoSEQ multiplex PCR; TCRdb stores in-frame clones only, minus some. The sample has 20,000 to 25,000 clones, around 69% seen once. Source: unsorted PBMCs, taken 1.7 to 1.8 years before starting antiretroviral therapy. These receptors all come from a middle-aged woman with HIV. Both conserved end residues are part of each CDR3. D genes are given only for firm matches. A row's size may be missing; if present it is once, few, many or a size class.

D,size,length,J,V,DNA,CDR3
TRBD2,few,14,TRBJ2-7,TRBV9,TGTGCCAGCAGCGTAGCGGGGGGGGGTGGCGAGCAGTACTTC,CASSVAGGGGEQYF
TRBD1,.,12,TRBJ1-2,TRBV30,TGTGCCTGGGGAGATCGACAGGGAATCTACACCTTC,CAWGDRQGIYTF
.,.,13,TRBJ2-7,TRBV7-2,TGTGCCAGCAGCCCCCAGGGCGGAGGCGAGCAGTACTTC,CASSPQGGGEQYF
.,.,15,TRBJ2-5,TRBV5-4,TGTGCCAGCAGCCAGGTAGGGGGGAAGGCGGAGACCCAGTACTTC,CASSQVGGKAETQYF
.,.,16,TRBJ1-3,TRBV18,TGTGCCAGCTCACCCAGTAACAGTAACTCTGGAAACACCATATATTTT,CASSPSNSNSGNTIYF
.,.,13,TRBJ2-1,TRBV29-1,TGCAGCGTGGGGGCGGTTAATTACAATGAGCAGTTCTTC,CSVGAVNYNEQFF
.,.,16,TRBJ1-6,TRBV27,TGTGCCAGCAGTCAATACTGGCAGGGTGACAATTCACCCCTCCACTTT,CASSQYWQGDNSPLHF
.,.,12,TRBJ2-1,TRBV2,TGTGCCAGCAGTGTGGCTGGGAATGAGCAGTTCTTC,CASSVAGNEQFF
.,.,15,TRBJ2-2,TRBV6-5,TGTGCCAGCAGTTGGTCCGTTGGAGGAACCGGGGAGCTGTTTTTT,CASSWSVGGTGELFF
TRBD1,.,15,TRBJ2-7,TRBV2,TGTGCCAGCAGTGACAAGGGGGCCCAATTCAACGAGCAGTACTTT,CASSDKGAQFNEQYF
TRBD1,.,15,TRBJ2-7,TRBV6-6,TGTGCCAGCAGGATGACAGGGGATCGGTCCTACGAGCAGTACTTC,CASRMTGDRSYEQYF
.,.,13,TRBJ2-7,TRBV6-5,TGTGCCAGCACCGCGGACAGCTCCTACGAGCAGTACTTC,CASTADSSYEQYF
.,.,15,TRBJ2-5,TRBV9,TGTGCCAGCAGCGTAACGGCCGCCCACCGGGAGACCCAGTACTTC,CASSVTAAHRETQYF
TRBD1,.,14,TRBJ1-6,TRBV5-1,TGCGCCAGCAGCCGGGGACAGGGGAATTCACCCCTCCACTTT,CASSRGQGNSPLHF
TRBD2,.,15,TRBJ2-1,TRBV27,TGTGCCAGCAGGCGGACTAGCGGACCCTACAATGAGCAGTTCTTC,CASRRTSGPYNEQFF
.,.,19,TRBJ2-7,TRBV6-1,TGTGCCAGCAGTGAAGGGTTTGGCGGCTCCTACCCTGGAAACTACGAGCAGTACTTC,CASSEGFGGSYPGNYEQYF
TRBD1,.,17,TRBJ1-3,TRBV10-3,TGTGCCATACAGACAGGGCCACTGCCGGGGGCTGGAAACACCATATATTTT,CAIQTGPLPGAGNTIYF
.,.,14,TRBJ2-5,TRBV7-9,TGTGCCAGCAGCTTAACAGGGTGGCCAGAGACCCAGTACTTC,CASSLTGWPETQYF
TRBD1,.,16,TRBJ1-1,TRBV5-4,TGTGCCAGCACCCGGACAGGGGGCAACATGAACACTGAAGCTTTCTTT,CASTRTGGNMNTEAFF
.,.,13,TRBJ2-2,TRBV19,TGTGCCAGTAGTTTTTCGGGGGCCGGGGAGCTGTTTTTT,CASSFSGAGELFF
.,few,15,TRBJ1-1,TRBV19,TGTGCCAGTAGTATAGCAGTCACAGGTGATACTGAAGCTTTCTTT,CASSIAVTGDTEAFF
.,.,14,TRBJ1-1,TRBV4-2,TGTGCCAGCAGCCGCAATATCGGGGACACTGAAGCTTTCTTT,CASSRNIGDTEAFF
TRBD1,.,16,TRBJ2-2,TRBV9,TGTGCCAGCAGCGGGTTGGACAGGGGGAACACCGGGGAGCTGTTTTTT,CASSGLDRGNTGELFF
.,.,14,TRBJ1-2,TRBV7-8,TGTGCCAGCACCAACCAGGGGTTTAACTATGGCTACACCTTC,CASTNQGFNYGYTF
TRBD1,few,15,TRBJ1-6,TRBV7-6,TGTGCCAGCAGCTTTCAGACAGGGAATGGTTCACCCCTCCACTTT,CASSFQTGNGSPLHF
.,.,14,TRBJ2-3,TRBV5-4,TGTGCCAGCAGCTTGGGGGGGGCCACAGATACGCAGTATTTT,CASSLGGATDTQYF
.,.,19,TRBJ2-1,TRBV4-1,TGCGCCAGCAGCCAAGAACCGGGGTACCCGGGAGTAACCTACAATGAGCAGTTCTTC,CASSQEPGYPGVTYNEQFF
TRBD2,.,16,TRBJ2-1,TRBV11-2,TGTGCCAGCAGCTACGGGACTAGCGACTCCTACAATGAGCAGTTCTTC,CASSYGTSDSYNEQFF
TRBD1,.,13,TRBJ2-1,TRBV9,TGTGCCAGCAGCGCGACAGGGTACAATGAGCAGTTCTTC,CASSATGYNEQFF
.,medium-sized,17,TRBJ2-2,TRBV4-1,TGCGCCAGCAGCCAAGTCGACATGGGCTGGCCAACCGGGGAGCTGTTTTTT,CASSQVDMGWPTGELFF
.,.,13,TRBJ1-1,TRBV11-3,TGTGCCAGCAGCCGCGAGCTTGGCACTGAAGCTTTCTTT,CASSRELGTEAFF
.,.,14,TRBJ2-7,TRBV5-6,TGTGCCAGCAGCCTCTCGGGACAAGAACACGAGCAGTACTTC,CASSLSGQEHEQYF
.,once,16,TRBJ2-7,TRBV28,TGTGCCAGCAGCGCTCGATACAAGTTACAGCCCTACGAGCAGTACTTC,CASSARYKLQPYEQYF
.,.,16,TRBJ1-5,TRBV5-5,TGTGCCAGCAGCCCCTCCCCGTCCTTTAGCAATCAGCCCCAGCATTTT,CASSPSPSFSNQPQHF
.,.,15,TRBJ1-5,TRBV5-1,TGCGCCAGCAGCTTGACGGGTAATGGGGATCAGCCCCAGCATTTT,CASSLTGNGDQPQHF
TRBD1,.,14,TRBJ2-1,TRBV30,TGTGCCTGGTCTACCGGGACAGGGGGCTATGAGCAGTTCTTC,CAWSTGTGGYEQFF
.,.,18,TRBJ1-1,TRBV11-2,TGTGCCAGCAGCTTAAACAGGGATACCTACGATAATAACACTGAAGCTTTCTTT,CASSLNRDTYDNNTEAFF
.,.,12,TRBJ2-5,TRBV11-2,TGTGCCAGCAGCCGATTCCAAGAGACCCAGTACTTC,CASSRFQETQYF
.,.,13,TRBJ2-7,TRBV7-9,TGCGCCAGCAGCGCGAGCGAGGCCTACGAGCAGTACTTC,CASSASEAYEQYF
.,.,13,TRBJ1-2,TRBV7-9,TGTGCCAGCAGCTTACAGTTTCCAGAAGGCTACACCTTC,CASSLQFPEGYTF
.,.,13,TRBJ1-2,TRBV6-4,TGTGCCAGCAGTGACTCACCAGGGCTGGGCTACACCTTC,CASSDSPGLGYTF
TRBD1,.,15,TRBJ2-7,TRBV27,TGTGCCAGCAGTTTATCCCCGTTGACAGGGTACGAGCAGTACTTC,CASSLSPLTGYEQYF
.,.,13,TRBJ1-1,TRBV6-6,TGTGCCAGCAGTTACGGTGGGCGGGCTGAAGCTTTCTTT,CASSYGGRAEAFF
.,.,16,TRBJ1-4,TRBV5-6,TGTGCCAGCAGTTTACTTCCAGGGGCAACTAATGAAAAACTGTTTTTT,CASSLLPGATNEKLFF
TRBD2,.,15,TRBJ2-1,TRBV2,TGTGCCAGCACGGGAGCGGGAGGGACTGACAATGAGCAGTTCTTC,CASTGAGGTDNEQFF